This is a list of T cell receptor beta chains from one sample in a study of T cells in tuberculosis. Only in-frame clones appear in the TCRdb table, and some are missing; sequencing was by immunoSEQ multiplex PCR. The data show tens of thousands of clones, approximately 94% seen once. Source: PBMCs, taken at tuberculosis diagnosis. These receptor sequences come from an adult with tuberculosis. CDR3s include the opening cysteine and the closing phenylalanine or tryptophan. D genes are given only for firm matches.

d_gene	j_gene	v_gene	CDR3aa	CDR3nt
TRBD2	TRBJ2-3	TRBV2	CASGVAGSSTDTQYF	TGTGCCAGCGGGGTAGCGGGATCCAGCACAGATACGCAGTATTTT
.	TRBJ1-1	TRBV30	CAGPGGGTEAFF	TGTGCCGGACCGGGGGGTGGCACTGAAGCTTTCTTT
.	TRBJ1-4	TRBV5-1	CASSSMGTGATNEKLFF	TGCGCCAGCAGCTCGATGGGTACCGGAGCAACTAATGAAAAACTGTTTTTT
.	TRBJ2-4	TRBV7-9	CASSQGALQNIQYF	TGTGCCAGCAGCCAAGGGGCCCTTCAGAACATTCAGTACTTC
.	TRBJ2-2	TRBV5-1	CASSLKLDTGELFF	TGCGCCAGCAGCTTGAAACTAGACACCGGGGAGCTGTTTTTT
TRBD2	TRBJ2-2	TRBV5-1	CASSLGASGGTTNTGELFF	TGCGCCAGCAGCTTGGGAGCTAGCGGGGGGACTACGAACACCGGGGAGCTGTTTTTT
TRBD1	TRBJ1-5	TRBV28	CATQGARNQPQHF	TGTGCCACCCAGGGGGCCCGCAATCAGCCCCAGCATTTT
TRBD2	TRBJ2-3	TRBV4-2	CASSALTSSDTQYF	TGTGCCAGCAGCGCCTTGACTAGCTCAGATACGCAGTATTTT
TRBD2	TRBJ2-3	TRBV5-1	CASSRLAGPAGTQYF	TGCGCCAGCAGCAGACTAGCGGGGCCTGCCGGTACGCAGTATTTT
.	TRBJ1-4	TRBV11-3	CASSLEGGKLFF	TGTGCCAGCAGCTTAGAGGGGGGAAAACTGTTTTTT